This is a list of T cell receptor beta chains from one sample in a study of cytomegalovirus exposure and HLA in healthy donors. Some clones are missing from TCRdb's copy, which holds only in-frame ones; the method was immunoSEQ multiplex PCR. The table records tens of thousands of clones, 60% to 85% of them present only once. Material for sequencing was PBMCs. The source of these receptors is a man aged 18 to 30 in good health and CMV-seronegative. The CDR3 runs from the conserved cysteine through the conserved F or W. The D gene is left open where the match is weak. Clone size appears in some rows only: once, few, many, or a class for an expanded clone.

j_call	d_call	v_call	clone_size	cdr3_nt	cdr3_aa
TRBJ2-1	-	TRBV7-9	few	TGTGCCAGCAGCTTAGAGTGGGCAGGGGTGTACAATGAGCAGTTCTTC	CASSLEWAGVYNEQFF
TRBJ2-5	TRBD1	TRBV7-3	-	TGTGCCAGCAGCTCGACAGGGATCCGGGAGACCCAGTACTTC	CASSSTGIRETQYF
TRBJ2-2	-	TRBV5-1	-	TGCGCCAGCAGCTTGCGGGACATGAACACCGGGGAGCTGTTTTTT	CASSLRDMNTGELFF
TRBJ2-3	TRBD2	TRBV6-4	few	TGTGCCAGCAGTGAAGGCGGGGGGGGCCGGTCGCCGCAGTATTTT	CASSEGGGGRSPQYF
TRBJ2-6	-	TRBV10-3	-	TGTGCCATCAGTGAGTCCGAGGCAGGGGCTGGGGCCAACGTCCTGACTTTC	CAISESEAGAGANVLTF
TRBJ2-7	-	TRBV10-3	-	TGTGCCATCAGTGGTCCAGGAAGCTCCTACGAGCAGTACTTC	CAISGPGSSYEQYF
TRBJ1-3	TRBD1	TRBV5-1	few	TGCGCCAGCAGATTCGACAGGGGTGCTGGAAACACCATATATTTT	CASRFDRGAGNTIYF
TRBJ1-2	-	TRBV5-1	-	TGCGCCAGCAGCCCCCCTTTGGCAGGGCAAGCGGGTGGCTACACCTTC	CASSPPLAGQAGGYTF
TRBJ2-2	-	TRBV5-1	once	TGCGCCAGCAGCCACCCTAAAGCGAACACCGGGGAGCTGTTTTTT	CASSHPKANTGELFF
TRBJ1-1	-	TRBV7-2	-	TGTGCCAGCAGCTTTGGGGTAGGGAGCACTGAAGCTTTCTTT	CASSFGVGSTEAFF